The 5 T cell receptor delta chains given below trace back to one sample, sequenced in a study of gamma-delta T cells after stem cell transplantation. TCRdb re-processed the RT-PCR reads via CATT. The repertoire consists of 600 to 850 delta-chain clones, with roughly a fifth occurring once and the leading ten covering 25% to 30%. The sequenced material came from gamma-delta T cells. The receptor set was obtained from a human donor. It is not recorded whose cells these are; they may come from a transplant donor.

The chain joins TRDV2 to TRDJ1; 13 positions agree with TRDD3. Germline V lookup: CDR1 GEAIGNYY, CDR2 EKD. V was clipped by 4 bases and J by 3 bases; unmatched bases: 16. The CDR3 extends over 19 amino acids. CDR3 coding DNA: TGTGCCTGTGAGCGCTTACTGGGGGATACGCGGCGATTGGCCGATAAACTCATCTTT. It translates to CACERLLGDTRRLADKLIF.

This clone was detected only a few times. The genes are TRDV2 and TRDJ1; the match to TRDD3 covers 7 bases. Germline trimming cut 1 base from V and 0 bases from J; bases unmatched to any gene: 10. The CDR3 sequence is 17 residues long. Germline-derived CDR1 and CDR2 are GEAIGNYY and EKD. CDR3 DNA sequence: TGTGCCTGTGACACATTGAGGGGGATCGGGGACACCGATAAACTCATCTTT. It codes for CACDTLRGIGDTDKLIF.

This clone is labeled large. The V and J genes are TRDV2 and TRDJ1; the D gene is possibly TRDD3 (6 bases). There are 14 residues in the CDR3. The V end was cut by 0 bases, the J end by 4 bases, with 11 bases between. From germline, CDR1 is GEAIGNYY and CDR2 EKD. CDR3 residues: CACDTVLGNDKLIF. In DNA form, the CDR3 reads TGTGCCTGTGACACCGTACTGGGCAACGATAAACTCATCTTT.

The table lists this clone with a count of one. V and J are TRDV2 and TRDJ1; 9 positions match TRDD3. Here the J gene was assigned by germline matching of the DNA, as TCRdb has none. The CDR3 totals 16 residues. Unmatched junction bases numbered 6, after V lost 0 bases and J lost 2 bases. The germline V gene has CDR1 GEAIGNYY and CDR2 EKD. CDR3 residues: CACDTLLGEHTDKLIF. CDR3 in DNA: TGTGCCTGTGACACCCTACTGGGGGAACATACCGATAAACTCATCTTT.

This sequence joins TRDV2 and TRDJ1, with 10 bases matching TRDD3. CDR3 length: 19 amino acids. Germline loops: CDR1 GEAIGNYY, CDR2 EKD. J lost 3 bases, V lost 3 bases, and 18 bases had no gene match. This CDR3 reads CACDALEGTGGSYADKLIF. As DNA, the CDR3 is TGTGCCTGTGACGCCTTAGAAGGTACTGGGGGATCTTACGCCGATAAACTCATCTTT.